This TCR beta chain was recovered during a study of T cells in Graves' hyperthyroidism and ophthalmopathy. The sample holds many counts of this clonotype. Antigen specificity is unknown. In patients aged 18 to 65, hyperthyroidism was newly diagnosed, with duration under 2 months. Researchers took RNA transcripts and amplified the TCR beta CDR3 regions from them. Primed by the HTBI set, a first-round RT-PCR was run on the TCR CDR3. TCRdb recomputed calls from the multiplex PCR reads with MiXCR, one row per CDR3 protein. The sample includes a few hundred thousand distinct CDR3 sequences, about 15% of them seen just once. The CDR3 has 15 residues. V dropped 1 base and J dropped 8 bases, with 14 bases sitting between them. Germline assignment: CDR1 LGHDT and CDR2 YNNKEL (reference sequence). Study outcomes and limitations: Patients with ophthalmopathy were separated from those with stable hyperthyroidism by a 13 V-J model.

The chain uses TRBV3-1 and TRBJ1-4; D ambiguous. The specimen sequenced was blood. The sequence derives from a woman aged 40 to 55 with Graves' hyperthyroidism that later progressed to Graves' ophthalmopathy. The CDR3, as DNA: TGTGCCAGCAGCCAAGTGGGTTTGGTGGCGGAAAAACTGTTTTTT. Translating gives CASSQVGLVAEKLFF.